This T cell receptor beta chain was found in a study of T-cell memory formation after mild COVID-19. Study background: Clustering of TCRs was largely donor specific.

Concerning this clonotype itself: Its cognate antigen is unknown.

Study conclusions and caveats: Shrinking CD4+ clones resided mostly in CM and EM, and CD8+ ones in EMRA.

This CDR3 spans 15 amino acids. V shed 0 bases, J shed 5 bases, and the junction held 3 bases outside the gene matches. Per germline, CDR1 SGHRS and CDR2 YFSETQ. One entry per CDR3 protein results from TCRdb running MiXCR on the 5' RACE reads. This sample has about 340,000 distinct CDR3 sequences, with around 14% found just once. Material for sequencing was PBMCs or a T cell subset sorted from them (not recorded which). The receptor comes from a man between 18 and 35 years old who had mild COVID-19 (a few samples of this study predate the infection). Cell type and time point are not known. V usage is TRBV5-1 and J usage is TRBJ2-3; 10 bases are a match to TRBD1. The CDR3 sequence is CASSLGQGARDTQYF. DNA for the CDR3: TGCGCCAGCAGCTTGGGACAGGGGGCGAGAGATACGCAGTATTTT.